What follows are 28 T cell receptor beta chains derived from one specimen sequenced in a study of early T cells in non-severe SARS-CoV-2 infection. MiXCR, run by TCRdb on the 5' RACE reads, gives a single entry per CDR3 protein. Of approximately 110,000 distinct CDR3 sequences in the sample, about 16% were seen once. Sequencing input: whole blood. These receptors all stem from an adult who was a healthcare worker with PCR-confirmed SARS-CoV-2 infection or an uninfected control (not recorded which).

As regards this clonotype: The final CDR3 position lacks the conserved phenylalanine or tryptophan, pointing to a likely read error. The chain recombines TRBV27 with TRBJ2-7, with 9 bases that match TRBD1. V shed 4 bases, J shed 3 bases, and the junction held 10 bases outside the gene matches. This CDR3 comprises 16 residues. Germline-derived CDR1 and CDR2 are MNHEY and SMNVEV (reference sequence). CDR3 coding DNA: TGTGCCAGCAGTTCAACCTCCGGGACAGGGATCTACGAGCAGTACCTC. This sequence encodes CASSSTSGTGIYEQYL.

Many counts were recorded for this clonotype. This chain uses TRBV7-6 with TRBJ2-2; possibly TRBD2 for D (6 bases). The CDR3 totals 14 residues. Germline V gene lookup returns CDR1 SGHVS and CDR2 FNYEAQ. The V and J ends lost 1 base and 5 bases respectively, with 8 bases between them. The CDR3, as DNA: TGTGCCAGCAGCTTAGAACGGGAGACCGGGGAGCTGTTTTTT. This gives the protein CASSLERETGELFF.

This clonotype was observed at least ten times. This chain connects TRBV3-1 to TRBJ1-1, with D maybe TRBD1 (6 bases). The CDR3 runs 14 residues. V was clipped by 0 bases and J by 6 bases, with 11 bases between them. Germline lookup yields CDR1 LGHDT and CDR2 YNNKEL (reference sequence). The CDR3 bases are TGTGCCAGCAGCCAAGAGAGGGGGAGATCTGAAGCTTTCTTT. Its protein product is CASSQERGRSEAFF.

This clonotype has ten or more counts. The junction differs from germline at one of its ends, possibly a read error. The rearrangement uses TRBV9 and TRBJ1-1; D is ambiguous. The CDR3 runs 13 residues. Germline loops: CDR1 SGDLS, CDR2 YYNGEE. In DNA, the CDR3 is TGTGCCAGCAGTGTAGTTGGGGACACTGAAGCTTTCTTT. Protein: CASSVVGDTEAFF.

CDR3 nucleotide sequence: TGCAGTGCTAGAGTGGGGAGTCAAGAGACCCAGTACTTC. This codes for CSARVGSQETQYF. The chain employs TRBV20-1 and TRBJ2-5, with D tentatively TRBD2 (5 bases). The V gene lost 1 base and the J gene lost 2 bases, with 8 bases spanning the gap. Germline V gene data show CDR1 as DFQATT and CDR2 as SNEGSKA (reference sequence). This CDR3 comprises 13 residues.

In its sample, this clonotype was seen many times. The chain combines TRBV20-1 with TRBJ2-5, with 10 bases lining up with TRBD1. The germline V gene has CDR1 DFQATT and CDR2 SNEGSKA (reference sequence). CDR3 length: 16 residues. After removal of 0 bases from V and 4 bases from J, the junction contained 8 bases not matched to a gene. The CDR3 is CSARDLGQGESETQYF. CDR3 DNA: TGCAGTGCTAGAGATTTAGGACAGGGGGAATCAGAGACCCAGTACTTC.

This clonotype was observed many times. The chain has TRBV27 and TRBJ1-4; D may be TRBD1 (6 bases). Between the trimmed V and J ends, which lost 4 bases and 2 bases, there was a span of 14 bases. The germline gives CDR1 MNHEY, CDR2 SMNVEV (reference sequence). This CDR3 comprises 16 residues. The CDR3 sequence is CASSSHRDGTNEKLFF. DNA of the CDR3: TGTGCCAGCAGTTCTCACAGGGACGGGACTAATGAAAAACTGTTTTTT. Full variable domain (remainder filled in from reference TRBV27 and TRBJ1-4): EAQVTQNPRYLITVTGKKLTVTCSQNMNHEYMSWYRQDPGLGLRQIYYSMNVEVTDKGDVPEGYKVSRKEKRNFPLILESPSPNQTSLYFCASSSHRDGTNEKLFFGSGTQLSVL.

The chain joins TRBV7-2 to TRBJ2-3, with D tentatively TRBD1 or TRBD2 (5 bases each). The CDR3 length is 15 residues. From germline, CDR1 is SGHTA and CDR2 FQGNSA. V shed 5 bases and J shed 7 bases, with 19 bases lying between them. The CDR3 DNA follows: TGTGCCAGCAGCCCCGACCGGGACCCCCAAAATACGCAGTATTTT. Translation: CASSPDRDPQNTQYF. The full variable domain, with the rest looked up from reference TRBV7-2 and TRBJ2-3, is GAGVSQSPSNKVTEKGKDVELRCDPISGHTALYWYRQSLGQGLEFLIYFQGNSAPDKSGLPSDRFSAERTGGSVSTLTIQRTQQEDSAVYLCASSPDRDPQNTQYFGPGTRLTVL.

This clonotype was seen a handful of times. The chain combines TRBV12-3 or TRBV12-4 with TRBJ1-5; D is perhaps TRBD1 (6 bases). This CDR3 contains 14 residues. V gave up 6 bases and J gave up 7 bases, with 16 bases separating them. The CDR3 sequence: CASSPRGFDQPQHF. The CDR3 DNA reads as TGTGCCAGCAGCCCCAGGGGTTTTGACCAGCCCCAGCATTTT.

This clonotype has more than one count but fewer than ten. The CDR3 nucleotides are TGTGCCATCGGGGGAGGCTATGGCTACACCTTC. Translating gives CAIGGGYGYTF. This chain connects TRBV10-3 to TRBJ1-2, with D tentatively TRBD1 (5 bases). The germline V and J ends were trimmed by 8 bases and 4 bases, with 8 bases remaining between them. Germline V gives CDR1 ENHRY, CDR2 SYGVKD. This CDR3 spans 11 amino acids.

This clonotype was seen more than once but under ten times. This chain uses TRBV29-1 with TRBJ2-5; possible D gene TRBD1, 6 bases. The germline gives CDR1 SQVTM, CDR2 ANQGSEA. V was pared by 4 bases and J by 2 bases, with 8 bases between. The CDR3 has 12 amino acids. The CDR3 region is CSVATGQETQYF. In DNA form, the CDR3 reads TGCAGCGTTGCCACAGGGCAAGAGACCCAGTACTTC.

This clonotype showed up many times. This sequence joins TRBV2 and TRBJ2-3; no clear D. Trimming stripped 8 bases from V and 1 base from J, with 7 bases between. This CDR3 is built from 12 residues. Germline V gene lookup returns CDR1 SNHLY and CDR2 FYNNEI. In DNA form, the CDR3 reads TGTGCCAGCTCCCAGGGCACAGATACGCAGTATTTT. It is translated as CASSQGTDTQYF.

This clonotype was seen more than once but under ten times. The chain carries TRBV10-1 and TRBJ2-1; D remains ambiguous. This CDR3 comprises 11 residues. Germline loops: CDR1 WNHNN, CDR2 SYGVQD (reference sequence). V gave up 6 bases and J gave up 10 bases, with 10 bases separating them. CDR3 nucleotides: TGCGCCAGCAGCGCTGGTAGGGAGCAGTTCTTC. Translating it yields CASSAGREQFF.

The chain couples TRBV30 to TRBJ1-1; unclear D gene. The CDR3 consists of 12 residues. In germline, CDR1 is GTSNPN, CDR2 SVGIG (reference sequence). V shed 0 bases and J shed 5 bases, with 7 bases lying between them. CDR3 in DNA: TGTGCCTGGAGTGTGATGGAAACTGAAGCTTTCTTT. It translates to CAWSVMETEAFF.

This clonotype was seen a handful of times. CDR3 sequence reads: CASSLDSGETQYF. For the CDR3, the DNA is TGTGCCAGCAGTTTGGACAGCGGAGAGACCCAGTACTTC. The gene calls are TRBV27 and TRBJ2-5; TRBD1 might be the D (6 bases). Trimming removed 3 bases at V and 4 bases at J, with 9 bases between. CDR3 size: 13 residues. Germline CDR1 is MNHEY and CDR2 is SMNVEV (reference sequence).

This chain links TRBV29-1 with TRBJ2-7; 9 nucleotides agree with TRBD2. V lost 7 bases and J lost 0; bases outside the gene matches: 13. Looked up from germline, CDR1 is SQVTM and CDR2 is ANQGSEA. The CDR3 contains 16 residues. The CDR3 is CSGTSGGPLGSYEQYF. The CDR3 DNA is TGCAGCGGGACGAGCGGGGGGCCCCTGGGCTCCTACGAGCAGTACTTC.

This clonotype turned up a few times. The chain recombines TRBV30 with TRBJ1-6, with 8 nucleotides matching TRBD1. The V gene end was trimmed by 1 base and the J gene end by 10 bases; junction bases not matched to a gene: 6. In germline, CDR1 is GTSNPN, CDR2 SVGIG (reference sequence). The CDR3 loop spans 14 amino acids. The CDR3 reads CAWSADRAPSPLHF. The CDR3 coding sequence is TGTGCCTGGAGTGCGGACAGGGCTCCCTCACCCCTCCACTTT.

The sample holds a few counts of this clonotype. This chain uses TRBV14 with TRBJ1-2, with D tentatively TRBD1 (5 bases). V lost 0 bases and J 1 base, leaving 9 bases between the germline ends. CDR3 length: 15 amino acids. The germline V gene encodes CDR1 SGHDN and CDR2 FVKESK. In nucleotides, the CDR3 is TGTGCCAGCAGCCAAGAAGGGACTTTTAACTATGGCTACACCTTC. It codes for CASSQEGTFNYGYTF.

The chain employs TRBV5-1 and TRBJ2-5, with a tentative D call TRBD2 (7 bases). This CDR3 is built from 17 residues. CDR1 SGHRS and CDR2 YFSETQ come from the germline V gene. The V end was cut by 4 bases, the J end by 3 bases, with 22 bases between. The CDR3 spells CASSVGMTGGREETQYF. The CDR3, as DNA: TGCGCCAGCAGCGTGGGGATGACGGGGGGCCGGGAAGAGACCCAGTACTTC.

The chain recombines TRBV27 with TRBJ1-5; D is possibly TRBD1 (5 bases). This CDR3 spans 14 amino acids. Trimming removed 3 bases from V and 4 bases from J, with 10 bases in between. Germline loops: CDR1 MNHEY, CDR2 SMNVEV (reference sequence). As DNA, the CDR3 is TGTGCCAGCAGTTTCCTGGGGGAAAATCAGCCCCAGCATTTT. Protein: CASSFLGENQPQHF.

This clonotype has only a few counts. The rearrangement uses TRBV7-9 and TRBJ2-7; TRBD1 matches 8 bases. The ends lost 1 base at V and 3 bases at J; junction bases unmatched: 2. The germline V gene encodes CDR1 SEHNR and CDR2 FQNEAQ (reference sequence). This CDR3 is built from 14 residues. This chain's CDR3 is CASSLGDRGYEQYF. The CDR3 bases are TGTGCCAGCAGCTTAGGAGACAGGGGCTACGAGCAGTACTTC.

V is TRBV5-1 and J is TRBJ1-1; D is uncertain. The CDR3 is 13 residues long. The V gene lost 5 bases and the J gene lost 5 bases, with 13 bases spanning the gap. The germline CDR1 and CDR2 sequences are SGHRS and YFSETQ. In nucleotides, the CDR3 is TGCGCCAGCAGGGAGTTCGATAGAACTGAAGCTTTCTTT. This encodes CASREFDRTEAFF.

V and J are TRBV27 and TRBJ2-6; D might be TRBD2 (5 bases). The ends were cut back, 6 bases at V and 0 bases at J, with 21 bases in the middle. The CDR3 runs to 19 residues. Germline V CDR1 and CDR2: MNHEY, SMNVEV (reference sequence). In DNA form, the CDR3 reads TGTGCCAGCAGGACTATTAAACGGCACAATGGCTCTGGGGCCAACGTCCTGACTTTC. Its protein product is CASRTIKRHNGSGANVLTF.

The chain has TRBV11-3 and TRBJ2-6; maybe TRBD2 (6 bases). Trimming removed 6 bases at V and 4 bases at J, with 19 bases between. The CDR3 contains 17 residues. Germline V lookup: CDR1 SGHNT, CDR2 YENEEA. The CDR3 DNA reads as TGTGCCAGCAGTCCTAGCTGGAGGGCATCGGGGGCCAACGTCCTGACTTTC. Translation gives CASSPSWRASGANVLTF.

There are a few counts of this clonotype. The chain employs TRBV2 and TRBJ1-2; 7 bases fit TRBD1. Germline trimming cut 8 bases from V and 2 bases from J; bases unmatched to any gene: 11. This CDR3 spans 15 amino acids. Per the germline V gene, CDR1 is SNHLY and CDR2 is FYNNEI. CDR3 bases: TGTGCCAGCTTGAGACAGGGACAAATAAACTATGGCTACACCTTC. Translation gives CASLRQGQINYGYTF.

This clonotype was detected a few times. V gene TRBV3-1 combines with J gene TRBJ1-1; a possible D gene is TRBD1 (6 bases). Per the germline V gene, CDR1 is LGHDT and CDR2 is YNNKEL (reference sequence). The V end lost 1 base, the J end lost 12 bases, and 9 bases lay between the germline ends. The CDR3 has 11 residues. The CDR3 DNA is TGTGCCAGCAGCCAAGGGGACACATCTTTCTTT. It yields the protein CASSQGDTSFF.

This clonotype was counted many times. The chain uses TRBV6-6 and TRBJ2-2; no clear D gene. The CDR3 spans 14 residues. V lost 0 bases to trimming and J lost 3 bases, with 5 bases between them. Germline values: CDR1 MNHNY, CDR2 SVGAGI (reference sequence). The CDR3 DNA reads as TGTGCCAGCAGTTACTCGACCGACACCGGGGAGCTGTTTTTT. The encoded protein is CASSYSTDTGELFF.

The chain has TRBV20-1 and TRBJ2-3; D unresolved. The germline V gene has CDR1 DFQATT and CDR2 SNEGSKA (reference sequence). V dropped 0 bases and J dropped 2 bases, with 15 bases sitting between them. This CDR3 is built from 16 residues. CDR3 residues: CSARDRGRVPTDTQYF. In DNA, the CDR3 is TGCAGTGCTAGAGATAGAGGAAGGGTCCCCACAGATACGCAGTATTTT.